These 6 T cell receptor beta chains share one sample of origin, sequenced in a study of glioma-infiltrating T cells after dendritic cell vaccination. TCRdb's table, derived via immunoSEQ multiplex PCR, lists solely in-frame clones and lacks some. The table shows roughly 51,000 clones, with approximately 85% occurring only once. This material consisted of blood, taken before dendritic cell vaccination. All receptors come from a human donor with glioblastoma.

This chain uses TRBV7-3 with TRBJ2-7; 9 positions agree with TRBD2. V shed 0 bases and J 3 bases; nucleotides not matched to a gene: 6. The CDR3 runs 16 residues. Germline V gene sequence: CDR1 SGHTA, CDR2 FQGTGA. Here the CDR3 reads CASSLTGAGGIYEQYF. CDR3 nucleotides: TGTGCCAGCAGCTTAACGGGAGCGGGAGGAATCTACGAGCAGTACTTC.

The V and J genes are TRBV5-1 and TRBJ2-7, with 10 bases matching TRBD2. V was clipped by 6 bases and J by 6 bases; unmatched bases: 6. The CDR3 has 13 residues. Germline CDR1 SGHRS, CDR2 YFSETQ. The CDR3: CASKLAGSPEQYF. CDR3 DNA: TGCGCCAGCAAACTAGCGGGGAGCCCCGAGCAGTACTTC.

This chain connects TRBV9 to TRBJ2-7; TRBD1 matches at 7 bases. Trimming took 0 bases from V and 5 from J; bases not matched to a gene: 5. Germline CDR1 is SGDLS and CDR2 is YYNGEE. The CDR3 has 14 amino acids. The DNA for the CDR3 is TGTGCCAGCAGCGTAGGGGTAGGGGGCGACGAGCAGTACTTC. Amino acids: CASSVGVGGDEQYF.

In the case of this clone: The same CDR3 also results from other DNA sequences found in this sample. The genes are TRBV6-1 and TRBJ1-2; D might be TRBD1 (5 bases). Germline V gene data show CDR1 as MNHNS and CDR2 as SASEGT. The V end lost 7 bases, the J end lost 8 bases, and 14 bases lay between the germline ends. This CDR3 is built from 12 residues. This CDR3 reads CASNHGQGGYTF. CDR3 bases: TGTGCCAGCAACCACGGGCAGGGCGGCTACACCTTC.

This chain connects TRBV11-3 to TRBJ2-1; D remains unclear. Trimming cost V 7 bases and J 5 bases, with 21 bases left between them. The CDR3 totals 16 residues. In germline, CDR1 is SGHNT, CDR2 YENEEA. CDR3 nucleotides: TGTGCCAGCACCCAATCGGTGGGCAGGTTTAACAATGAGCAGTTCTTC. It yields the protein CASTQSVGRFNNEQFF.

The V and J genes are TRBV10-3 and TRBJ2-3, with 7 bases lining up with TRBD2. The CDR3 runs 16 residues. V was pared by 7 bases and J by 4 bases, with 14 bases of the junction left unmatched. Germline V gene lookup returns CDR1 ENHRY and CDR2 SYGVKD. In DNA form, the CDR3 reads TGTGCCATCACTGAAGGGACTATGCGACTCCCAGATACGCAGTATTTT. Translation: CAITEGTMRLPDTQYF.